This is a list of T cell receptor beta chains from one sample in a study of control samples from healthy donors and cancer patients. Sequenced by immunoSEQ multiplex PCR; TCRdb stores in-frame clones only, minus some. The sample gives about 79,000 clones, over 85% of which show up once; 1.3% is in the top ten. The sequenced sample consisted of PBMCs. The origin of the receptors is a woman aged 40 to 55 with lung cancer. Both conserved end residues are part of each CDR3. D genes are given only for firm matches. Clone size appears in some rows only: once, few, many, or a class for an expanded clone.

size: -
V: TRBV24-1
D: -
J: TRBJ2-5
CDR3: CATSPGGDWETQYF
DNA: TGTGCCACCAGTCCCGGCGGAGACTGGGAGACCCAGTACTTC

size: -
V: TRBV27
D: -
J: TRBJ1-5
CDR3: CASSFRADSNQPQHF
DNA: TGTGCCAGCAGTTTCCGGGCAGATAGCAATCAGCCCCAGCATTTT

size: once
V: TRBV7-2
D: -
J: TRBJ1-1
CDR3: CASSPRTFIAFF
DNA: TGTGCCAGCAGCCCGAGAACCTTCATAGCTTTCTTT

size: -
V: TRBV27
D: -
J: TRBJ2-7
CDR3: CASRAGISYEQYF
DNA: TGTGCCAGCAGGGCGGGGATCTCCTACGAGCAGTACTTC

size: -
V: TRBV19
D: TRBD2
J: TRBJ2-1
CDR3: CASRLTSGGYNEQFF
DNA: TGTGCCAGTCGACTCACTAGCGGGGGTTACAATGAGCAGTTCTTC

size: once
V: TRBV7-9
D: -
J: TRBJ1-2
CDR3: CASSFPSGGYTF
DNA: TGTGCCAGCAGCTTTCCCTCGGGCGGCTACACCTTC

size: -
V: TRBV5-1
D: -
J: TRBJ1-1
CDR3: CASSLARVYTEAFF
DNA: TGCGCCAGCAGCTTGGCCAGGGTTTATACTGAAGCTTTCTTT

size: -
V: TRBV6-5
D: -
J: TRBJ1-2
CDR3: CASSLKANYGYTF
DNA: TGTGCCAGCAGCCTGAAAGCTAACTATGGCTACACCTTC

size: -
V: TRBV7-9
D: -
J: TRBJ1-3
CDR3: CATTRGGGNGNTIYF
DNA: TGTGCCACCACCCGAGGGGGGGGAAATGGAAACACCATATATTTT

size: -
V: TRBV7-9
D: -
J: TRBJ2-1
CDR3: CASTLQVNEQFF
DNA: TGTGCCAGCACCCTCCAGGTCAATGAGCAGTTCTTC

size: -
V: TRBV4-1
D: -
J: TRBJ1-3
CDR3: CASSQGPHSGNTIYF
DNA: TGCGCCAGCAGCCAAGGGCCTCACTCTGGAAACACCATATATTTT

size: -
V: TRBV12-3/TRBV12-4
D: -
J: TRBJ1-2
CDR3: CASSFDRKGYTF
DNA: TGTGCCAGCAGTTTTGATAGGAAGGGCTACACCTTC

size: -
V: TRBV18
D: TRBD1
J: TRBJ2-5
CDR3: CASSPGTGKETQYF
DNA: TGTGCCAGCTCACCCGGGACAGGGAAAGAGACCCAGTACTTC

size: -
V: TRBV18
D: -
J: TRBJ2-3
CDR3: CASSPPARTDTQYF
DNA: TGTGCCAGCTCACCACCGGCCCGCACAGATACGCAGTATTTT

size: -
V: TRBV25-1
D: -
J: TRBJ2-3
CDR3: CASSESGYGTDTQYF
DNA: TGTGCCAGCAGTGAATCGGGATACGGCACAGATACGCAGTATTTT

size: -
V: TRBV7-9
D: -
J: TRBJ2-7
CDR3: CASRGVSYEQYF
DNA: TGTGCCAGCAGGGGCGTCTCCTACGAGCAGTACTTC